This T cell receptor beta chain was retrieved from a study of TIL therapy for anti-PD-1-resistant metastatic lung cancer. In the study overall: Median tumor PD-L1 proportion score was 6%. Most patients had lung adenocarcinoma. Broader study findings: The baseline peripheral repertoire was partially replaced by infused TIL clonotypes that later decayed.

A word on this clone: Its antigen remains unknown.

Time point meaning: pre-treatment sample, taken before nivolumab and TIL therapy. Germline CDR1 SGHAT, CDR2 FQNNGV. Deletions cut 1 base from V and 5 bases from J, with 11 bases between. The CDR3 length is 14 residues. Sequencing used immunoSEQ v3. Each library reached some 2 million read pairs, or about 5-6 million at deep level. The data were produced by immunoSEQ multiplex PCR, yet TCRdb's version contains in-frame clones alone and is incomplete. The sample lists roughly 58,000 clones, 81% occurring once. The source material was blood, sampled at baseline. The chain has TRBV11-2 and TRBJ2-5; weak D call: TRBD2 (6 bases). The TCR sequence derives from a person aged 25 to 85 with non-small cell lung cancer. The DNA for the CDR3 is TGTGCCAGCAGCTTAGCCGGGAGTCGGGAGACCCAGTACTTC. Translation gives CASSLAGSRETQYF. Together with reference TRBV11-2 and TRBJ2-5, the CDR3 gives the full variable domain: EAGVAQSPRYKIIEKRQSVAFWCNPISGHATLYWYQQILGQGPKLLIQFQNNGVVDDSQLPKDRFSAERLKGVDSTLKIQPAKLEDSAVYLCASSLAGSRETQYFGPGTRLLVL.